This T cell receptor (beta chain) was recovered during a study of T cell repertoires in cytomegalovirus infection. TCRdb analysed the reads with MiXCR anew, one entry per CDR3 protein. The sample yields around 55,000 distinct CDR3 sequences, over 15% seen once. This CDR3 region has 13 residues. V lost 10 bases, J lost 1 base, and 5 bases stayed unmatched. Germline V gives CDR1 ENHRY, CDR2 SYGVKD. About this clonotype: No antigen is known for it.

The sequence came from a human donor in good health (CMV status not recorded). Some clones in this sample may be carry-over from other donors' samples. This chain connects TRBV10-3 to TRBJ1-1; TRBD1 aligns across 8 bases. Sequencing used CD8+ T cells from cultured PBMCs, obtained from culture after CMV antigen stimulation. The CDR3 here is CATWGTGNTEAFF. In DNA form, the CDR3 reads TGTGCCACCTGGGGGACAGGGAACACTGAAGCTTTCTTT.